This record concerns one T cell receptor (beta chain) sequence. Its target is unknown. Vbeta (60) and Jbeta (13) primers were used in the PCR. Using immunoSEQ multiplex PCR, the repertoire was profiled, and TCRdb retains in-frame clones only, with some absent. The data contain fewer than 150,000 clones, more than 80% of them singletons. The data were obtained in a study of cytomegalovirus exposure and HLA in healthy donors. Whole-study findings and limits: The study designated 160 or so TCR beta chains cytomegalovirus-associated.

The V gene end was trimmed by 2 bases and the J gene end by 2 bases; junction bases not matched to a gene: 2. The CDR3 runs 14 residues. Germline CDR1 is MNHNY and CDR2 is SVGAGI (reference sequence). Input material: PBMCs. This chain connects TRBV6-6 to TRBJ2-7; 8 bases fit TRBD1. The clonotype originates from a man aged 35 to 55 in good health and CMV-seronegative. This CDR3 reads CASSYGQGAYEQYF. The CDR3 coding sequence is TGTGCCAGCAGTTACGGACAGGGAGCCTACGAGCAGTACTTC.